The 8 T cell receptor beta chains in this list originate from one sample, sequenced in a study of shared clonotypes between healthy human individuals. The repertoire was sequenced with immunoSEQ multiplex PCR; TCRdb's copy has only in-frame clones and lacks some. There are 2 million to 2.5 million clones in the sample; just over 90% occur only once, and 0.3% to 0.4% lies in the top ten. What was sequenced was naive CD4+ T cells from PBMCs. As for subset: CD45RA+ positively selected. The receptors stem from a man younger than 35 in good health. Some clones in this sample may be carry-over from other donors' samples.

The chain is built from TRBV5-4 and TRBJ2-5; 15 bases are a match to TRBD2. Losses at the gene ends were 4 bases for V and 4 bases for J; bases not matched to a gene: 5. The CDR3 runs to 16 residues. CDR1 and CDR2 from the germline V gene are SGHNT and YYREEE (reference sequence). The CDR3 here is CASSPRTSGRGETQYF. The CDR3 DNA follows: TGTGCCAGCAGCCCCCGGACTAGCGGGAGGGGAGAGACCCAGTACTTC.

Only a few counts were recorded for this clone. The V gene is TRBV25-1, the J gene TRBJ1-1; 7 bases agree with TRBD1. Per germline, CDR1 MGHDK and CDR2 SYGVNS. With 3 bases clipped from V and 0 bases from J, the junction kept 1 base outside the gene matches. The CDR3 is made up of 14 amino acids. In DNA, the CDR3 is TGTGCCAGCAGTGAGGGGACAGTGAACACTGAAGCTTTCTTT. Translating it yields CASSEGTVNTEAFF.

The rearrangement joins TRBV29-1 to TRBJ1-1; a weak D match, TRBD1 (5 bases). This CDR3 contains 15 residues. CDR1 and CDR2 (germline): SQVTM, ANQGSEA. Deletions cut 1 base from V and 5 bases from J, with 17 bases between. As DNA, the CDR3 is TGCAGCGTTGAAGTCCCCGGGGCAGGGTGGACTGAAGCTTTCTTT. Translation gives CSVEVPGAGWTEAFF.

The chain employs TRBV5-1 and TRBJ1-2; the D gene is possibly TRBD1 (5 bases). The V gene lost 4 bases and the J gene lost 5 bases, with 12 bases spanning the gap. The germline V gene has CDR1 SGHRS and CDR2 YFSETQ. This CDR3 comprises 13 residues. CDR3 in DNA: TGCGCCAGCAGCCAGGGAATTCAATATGGCTACACCTTC. It codes for CASSQGIQYGYTF.

The genes are TRBV28 and TRBJ1-2, with D perhaps matching TRBD1 (5 bases). Germline values: CDR1 MDHEN, CDR2 SYDVKM. This CDR3 is 15 amino acids long. V was shortened by 2 bases and J by 1 base, with 11 bases between the two germline ends. The CDR3 nucleotides are TGTGCCAGCAGTTTACAGGGTGGAGGTAACTATGGCTACACCTTC. Translation gives CASSLQGGGNYGYTF.

The chain recombines TRBV7-9 with TRBJ1-2; 7 bases are shared with TRBD1. The trim removed 5 bases at V and 8 bases at J, leaving 5 bases unmatched. The germline CDR1 and CDR2 sequences are SEHNR and FQNEAQ (reference sequence). The CDR3 spans 12 residues. The CDR3 DNA is TGTGCCAGCAGCCGGGACAGAAGGGGCTACACCTTC. The encoded protein is CASSRDRRGYTF.

The V and J genes are TRBV12-5 and TRBJ1-1, with TRBD1 as a possible D gene (6 bases). The ends were cut back, 1 base at V and 4 bases at J, with 13 bases in the middle. CDR3 length: 15 residues. Germline values: CDR1 LGHNT, CDR2 FRNRAP. The chain's CDR3 is CASGLDYRDPTEAFF. CDR3 coding DNA: TGTGCTAGTGGTTTGGACTACAGGGACCCCACTGAAGCTTTCTTT.

The chain couples TRBV9 to TRBJ2-1; D possibly corresponds to TRBD2 (6 bases). The germline gives CDR1 SGDLS, CDR2 YYNGEE. V dropped 3 bases and J dropped 4 bases, with 23 bases sitting between them. The CDR3 is 18 residues long. The CDR3 reads CASSETPLGGLRYNEQFF. CDR3 DNA: TGTGCCAGCAGCGAAACCCCCTTGGGAGGATTGAGATACAATGAGCAGTTCTTC.